This T cell receptor (beta chain) was sequenced during a study of cytomegalovirus exposure and HLA in healthy donors. Overall study results and limits: In a later analysis, V- and J-gene trimming of beta chains associated with a DCLRE1C missense variant, replicated independently. A previous analysis found most TCR beta V segments productive roughly 87% or roughly 30% of the time. Later examination showed HLA-associated TCR beta chains had greater clonal expansion than equally common others. Analyzed later, most CMV-associated TCR beta chains appeared HLA-restricted.

This clone appeared a few times. Its antigen is currently unknown. 13 Jbeta primers and 60 Vbeta primers were used for the PCR. Method: immunoSEQ multiplex PCR; TCRdb's copy keeps in-frame clones and lacks some. The sample yields about 140,000 clones, roughly three quarters seen once. V was clipped by 5 bases and J by 1 base, with 11 bases between them. The length of the CDR3 is 13 residues. Germline V lookup: CDR1 SQVTM, CDR2 ANQGSEA. Sequencing was carried out using PBMCs. The source of this sequence is a man aged 25-40 years in good health and CMV-seronegative. The chain carries TRBV29-1 and TRBJ2-5, with TRBD2 as a possible D gene (6 bases). For the CDR3, the DNA is TGCAGCGTTCGAGGGAGGTTCCAAGAGACCCAGTACTTC. Its protein is CSVRGRFQETQYF.